In this sample, the clone carrying this TCR beta chain turned up a few times. Its antigen is still unknown. This CDR3 is 14 amino acids long. Looked up from germline, CDR1 is SEHNR and CDR2 is FQNEAQ (reference sequence). V was shortened by 4 bases and J by 0 bases, with 6 bases between the two germline ends. Graves' hyperthyroidism qualified as stable when ophthalmopathy did not progress within 18 months. Hyperthyroidism was newly diagnosed in patients aged 18 to 65 (duration under 2 months). The sample originates from a study of T cells in Graves' hyperthyroidism and ophthalmopathy. From RNA transcripts, TCR beta CDR3 regions were amplified. First-round RT-PCR with HTBI primers amplified the TCR CDR3 region. Via MiXCR, TCRdb re-called the multiplex PCR reads, giving one row per CDR3 protein. The profile shows 500,000 to 700,000 distinct CDR3 sequences, approximately 16% of them singletons. Study results and caveats: In validation, the model predicted ophthalmopathy. These predictions came a median approximately 5.9 months before onset. Researchers found most expanded thyroid clonotypes above 0.001 in blood as well.

J is TRBJ2-2 and V is TRBV7-9; D gene uncertain. The receptor comes from a woman aged 18-29 years with Graves' hyperthyroidism. Source material: blood. The CDR3 sequence is CASSSLANTGELFF. The CDR3 nucleotides read TGTGCCAGCAGCTCCTTAGCGAACACCGGGGAGCTGTTTTTT.